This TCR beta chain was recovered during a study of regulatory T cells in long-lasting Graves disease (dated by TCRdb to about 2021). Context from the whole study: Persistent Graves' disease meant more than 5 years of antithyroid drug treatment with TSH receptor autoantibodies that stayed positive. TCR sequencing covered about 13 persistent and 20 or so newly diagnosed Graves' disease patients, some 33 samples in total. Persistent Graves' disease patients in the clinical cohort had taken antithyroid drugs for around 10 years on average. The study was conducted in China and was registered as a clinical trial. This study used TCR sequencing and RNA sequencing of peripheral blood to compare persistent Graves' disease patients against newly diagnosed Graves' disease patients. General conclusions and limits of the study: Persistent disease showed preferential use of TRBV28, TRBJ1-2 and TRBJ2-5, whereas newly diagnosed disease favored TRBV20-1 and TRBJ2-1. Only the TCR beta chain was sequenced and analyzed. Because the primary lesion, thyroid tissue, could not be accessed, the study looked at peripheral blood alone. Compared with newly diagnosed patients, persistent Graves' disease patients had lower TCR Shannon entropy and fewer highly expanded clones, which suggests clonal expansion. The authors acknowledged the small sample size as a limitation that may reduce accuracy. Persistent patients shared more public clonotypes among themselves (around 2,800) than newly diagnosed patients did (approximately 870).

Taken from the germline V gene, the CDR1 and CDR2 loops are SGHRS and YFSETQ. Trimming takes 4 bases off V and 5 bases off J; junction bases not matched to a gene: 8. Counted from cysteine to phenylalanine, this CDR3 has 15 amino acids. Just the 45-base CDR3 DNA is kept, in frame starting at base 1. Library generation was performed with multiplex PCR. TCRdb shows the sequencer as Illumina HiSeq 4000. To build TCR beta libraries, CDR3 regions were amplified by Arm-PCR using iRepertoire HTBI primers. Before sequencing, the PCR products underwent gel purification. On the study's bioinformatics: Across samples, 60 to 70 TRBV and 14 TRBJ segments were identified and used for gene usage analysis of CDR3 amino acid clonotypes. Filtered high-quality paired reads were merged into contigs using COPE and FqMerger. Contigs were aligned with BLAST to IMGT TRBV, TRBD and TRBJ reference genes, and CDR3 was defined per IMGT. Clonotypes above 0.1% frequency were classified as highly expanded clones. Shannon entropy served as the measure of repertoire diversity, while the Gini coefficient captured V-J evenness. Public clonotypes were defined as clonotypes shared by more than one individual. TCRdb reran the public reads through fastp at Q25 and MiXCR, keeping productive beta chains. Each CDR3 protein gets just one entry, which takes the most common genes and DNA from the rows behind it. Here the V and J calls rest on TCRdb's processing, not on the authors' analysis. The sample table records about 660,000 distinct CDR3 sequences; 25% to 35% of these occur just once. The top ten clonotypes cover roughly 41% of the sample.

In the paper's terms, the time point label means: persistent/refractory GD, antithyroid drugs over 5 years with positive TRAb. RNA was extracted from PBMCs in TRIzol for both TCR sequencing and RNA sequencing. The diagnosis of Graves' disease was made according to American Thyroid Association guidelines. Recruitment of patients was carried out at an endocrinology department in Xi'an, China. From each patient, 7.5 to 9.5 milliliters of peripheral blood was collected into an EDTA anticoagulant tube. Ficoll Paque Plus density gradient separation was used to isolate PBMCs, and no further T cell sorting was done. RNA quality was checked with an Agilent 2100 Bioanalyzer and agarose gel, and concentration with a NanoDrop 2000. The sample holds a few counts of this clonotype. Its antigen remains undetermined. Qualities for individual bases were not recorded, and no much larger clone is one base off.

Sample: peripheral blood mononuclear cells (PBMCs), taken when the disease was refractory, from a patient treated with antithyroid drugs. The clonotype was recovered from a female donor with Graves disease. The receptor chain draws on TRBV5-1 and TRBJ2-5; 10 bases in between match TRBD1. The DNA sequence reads TGCGCCAGCAGCGGACTGACAGGGGGCGCGGAGACCCAGTACTTC. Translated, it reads CASSGLTGGAETQYF.